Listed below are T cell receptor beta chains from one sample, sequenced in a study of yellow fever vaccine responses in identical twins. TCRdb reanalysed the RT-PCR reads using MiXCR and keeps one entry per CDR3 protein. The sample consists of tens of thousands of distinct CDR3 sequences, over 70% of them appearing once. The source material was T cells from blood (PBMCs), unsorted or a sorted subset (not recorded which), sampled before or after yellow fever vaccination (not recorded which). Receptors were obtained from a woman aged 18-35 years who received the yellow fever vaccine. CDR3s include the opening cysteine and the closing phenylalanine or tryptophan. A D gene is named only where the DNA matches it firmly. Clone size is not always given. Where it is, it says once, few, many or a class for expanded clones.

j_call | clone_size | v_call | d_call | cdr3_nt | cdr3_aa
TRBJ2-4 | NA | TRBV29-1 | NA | TGCAGCGTTATGGTCGGCGGAGCCAAAAACATTCAGTACTTC | CSVMVGGAKNIQYF
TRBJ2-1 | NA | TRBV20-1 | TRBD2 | TGCAGTGCCCGACCCGCGGGACTAGCGGGATACGAGCAGTTCTTC | CSARPAGLAGYEQFF
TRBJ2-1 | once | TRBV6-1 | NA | TGTGCCAGCAGTGAGTTCGAGAGCTCCTACAATGAGCAGTTCTTC | CASSEFESSYNEQFF
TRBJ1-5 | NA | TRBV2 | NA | TGTGCCAGCAAAGAGAGGGGCAATCAGCCCCAGCATTTT | CASKERGNQPQHF
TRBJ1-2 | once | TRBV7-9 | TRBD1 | TGTGCCAGCAGCTCGCAGGGACAGGGCTATGGCTACACCTTC | CASSSQGQGYGYTF
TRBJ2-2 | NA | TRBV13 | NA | TGTGCCAGCAGCTCCGTAGCGGAGAACACCGGGGAGCTGTTTTTT | CASSSVAENTGELFF
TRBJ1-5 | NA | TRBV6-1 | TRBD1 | TGTGCCAGCAGTACTGGGACACCTCAGGGGGCCCAGCATTTT | CASSTGTPQGAQHF
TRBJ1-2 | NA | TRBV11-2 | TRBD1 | TGTGCCACCTCAGGGGGCTTCGGCTACACCTTC | CATSGGFGYTF
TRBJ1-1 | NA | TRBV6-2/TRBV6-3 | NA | TGTGCCAGCAGTTACGGGAACTTGAACACTGAAGCTTTCTTT | CASSYGNLNTEAFF
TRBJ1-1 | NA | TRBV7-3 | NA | TGTGCCAGCAGCTTAAAGGGGGGGCGAGCTTTCTTT | CASSLKGGRAFF
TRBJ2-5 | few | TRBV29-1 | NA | TGCAGCGTTGACGGACAGAGGGGAGAGACCCAGTACTTC | CSVDGQRGETQYF